This T cell receptor (beta chain) was sequenced in a study of T cell repertoires in cytomegalovirus infection. Study summary: A matching HLA type, together with CMV infection, was signaled by public TCR beta signatures.

TCRdb independently ran MiXCR on the reads; one entry per CDR3 protein. The sample shows 100,000 or so distinct CDR3 sequences, less than 25% of them seen only once. This clonotype showed up just a few times. The V gene lost 2 bases and the J gene lost 2 bases, with 10 bases spanning the gap. The CDR3 covers 15 residues. Germline CDR1 reads SNHLY; CDR2 reads FYNNEI. Sample: CD8+ T cells from PBMCs. This TCR was recovered from a human donor in good health (CMV status not recorded). Some clones in this sample may be carry-over from other donors' samples. The chain has TRBV2 and TRBJ1-5; no reliable D call. The CDR3 here is CASSEPDGGNQPQHF. Written as DNA, the CDR3 is TGTGCCAGCAGTGAACCGGATGGTGGCAATCAGCCCCAGCATTTT.